Listed here are 17 T cell receptor beta chains from one sample, sequenced in a study of cytomegalovirus exposure and HLA in healthy donors (dated by TCRdb to 2017 to 2019). The library relied on the immunoSEQ multiplex PCR assay. The multiplex PCR relied on a mix of 60 forward primers for TCR Vbeta segments and 13 reverse primers for TCR Jbeta segments. This immuneACCESS table, as held by TCRdb, lists in-frame sequences with V and J called but not all clones. Of the missing ones, under half trace to an unresolved V gene in checked studies; the others have no known cause. In this sample the table shows about 130,000 clones, about four fifths of which occur a single time. The biggest ten clones account for around 14% of the sample. Sequenced sample: PBMCs. These receptors all stem from a woman aged 60-75 years in good health and CMV-seropositive.

As DNA, the CDR3 is TGTGCCAGCAGCCCCTCCCCGACAATGAACACTGAAGCTTTCTTT. This gives the protein CASSPSPTMNTEAFF. The gene calls are TRBV7-3 and TRBJ1-1; D is ambiguous. CDR1 SGHTA and CDR2 FQGTGA come from the germline V gene. Trimming left V 5 bases short and J 0 bases short, with 13 bases between. This CDR3 spans 15 amino acids.

This chain uses TRBV9 with TRBJ1-2; the match to TRBD1 covers 7 bases. V shed 4 bases, J shed 6 bases, and the junction held 9 bases outside the gene matches. CDR1 and CDR2 from the germline V gene are SGDLS and YYNGEE. The CDR3 is 14 amino acids. The CDR3 loop is CASSSWDSDHGYTF. The CDR3 DNA is TGTGCCAGCAGCAGTTGGGACAGTGACCATGGCTACACCTTC.

In its sample, this clone was seen a few times. V and J are TRBV30 and TRBJ2-7, with 11 bases fitting TRBD1. After removal of 8 bases from V and 4 bases from J, the junction contained 13 bases not matched to a gene. The CDR3 sequence is 15 residues long. Germline loops: CDR1 GTSNPN, CDR2 SVGIG (reference sequence). The CDR3 loop is CASSFGQGAGYEQYF. The CDR3 nucleotides read TGTGCCAGCAGTTTCGGACAGGGGGCTGGGTACGAGCAGTACTTC.

This clone was detected only a few times. J is TRBJ1-2 and V is TRBV19, with TRBD1 matching 7 bases. CDR1 and CDR2 (germline): LNHDA, SQIVND (reference sequence). This CDR3 spans 17 amino acids. V lost 5 bases to trimming and J lost 3 bases; unmatched junction nucleotides: 15. The CDR3 is CASSSPGRTGSDYGYTF. Written as DNA, the CDR3 is TGTGCCAGTAGTTCCCCGGGGAGGACAGGTAGCGACTATGGCTACACCTTC.

V and J are TRBV5-6 and TRBJ2-5; perhaps TRBD1 as D (6 bases). V lost 4 bases, J lost 2 bases, and 9 bases lay in between. Germline lookup yields CDR1 SGHDT and CDR2 YYEEEE. The length of the CDR3 is 13 residues. CDR3 sequence reads: CASSRTAQETQYF. Here the CDR3 DNA reads TGTGCCAGCAGCCGGACAGCACAAGAGACCCAGTACTTC.

The rearrangement joins TRBV4-3 to TRBJ2-5; 7 positions agree with TRBD1. The V gene end was trimmed by 3 bases and the J gene end by 4 bases; junction bases not matched to a gene: 8. The CDR3 consists of 15 residues. The V gene's germline CDR1 is LGHNA and CDR2 YSLEER. The CDR3 region has the DNA TGCGCCAGCAGCCAGTACGACAGGGAGCGAGAGACCCAGTACTTC. The encoded protein is CASSQYDRERETQYF.

The chain links TRBV5-6 to TRBJ1-5, with D unresolved. The V and J ends lost 1 base and 9 bases respectively, with 14 bases between them. This CDR3 has 14 amino acids. CDR1 and CDR2 (germline): SGHDT, YYEEEE. CDR3 coding DNA: TGTGCCAGCAGCTTGTATGACCGAGCGGTGCCCCAGCATTTT. Its protein is CASSLYDRAVPQHF. The full variable domain, with the rest looked up from reference TRBV5-6 and TRBJ1-5, is DAGVTQSPTHLIKTRGQQVTLRCSPKSGHDTVSWYQQALGQGPQFIFQYYEEEERQRGNFPDRFSGHQFPNYSSELNVNALLLGDSALYLCASSLYDRAVPQHFGDGTRLSIL.

The V gene is TRBV5-4, the J gene TRBJ2-7, with TRBD2 matching over 7 bases. Trimming cost V 4 bases and J 3 bases; bases outside gene matches: 16. The CDR3 runs 17 residues. The germline gives CDR1 SGHNT, CDR2 YYREEE (reference sequence). The CDR3 spells CASSDIFGGGPHYEQYF. Here the CDR3 DNA reads TGTGCCAGCAGCGATATATTCGGGGGAGGGCCGCACTACGAGCAGTACTTC.

The chain uses TRBV5-1 and TRBJ1-2; TRBD1 aligns across 7 bases. Trimming cost V 4 bases and J 3 bases; bases outside gene matches: 9. The CDR3 length is 15 residues. CDR1 SGHRS and CDR2 YFSETQ come from the germline V gene. The CDR3 sequence is CASSAGAGGYYGYTF. As DNA, the CDR3 is TGCGCCAGCAGCGCCGGAGCAGGGGGATACTATGGCTACACCTTC. Using reference TRBV5-1 and TRBJ1-2 for the parts outside the CDR3, the full variable domain is KAGVTQTPRYLIKTRGQQVTLSCSPISGHRSVSWYQQTPGQGLQFLFEYFSETQRNKGNFPGRFSGRQFSNSRSEMNVSTLELGDSALYLCASSAGAGGYYGYTFGSGTRLTVV.

V gene TRBV4-1 combines with J gene TRBJ2-1, with D possibly matching TRBD2 (5 bases). The germline V gene encodes CDR1 MGHRA and CDR2 YSYEKL. Trimming removed 4 bases from V and 0 bases from J, with 16 bases in between. The CDR3 runs 17 residues. CDR3 nucleotide sequence: TGCGCCAGCAGCCGTTCCCCCCCTGGGAGCTCCTACAATGAGCAGTTCTTC. This sequence encodes CASSRSPPGSSYNEQFF.

CDR3 bases: TGTGCCTCCTCAGGACAGGGGAAAAACTATGGCTACACCTTC. It translates to CASSGQGKNYGYTF. V and J are TRBV7-2 and TRBJ1-2, with TRBD1 matching over 9 bases. With 11 bases clipped from V and 2 bases from J, the junction kept 9 bases outside the gene matches. Germline V gene lookup returns CDR1 SGHTA and CDR2 FQGNSA. The CDR3 is 14 amino acids.

This clone has just a few counts. The chain recombines TRBV2 with TRBJ2-1; D is perhaps TRBD2 (5 bases). With 6 bases removed from V and 8 bases from J, the gap between germline ends came to 14 bases. The CDR3 totals 13 residues. Per the germline V gene, CDR1 is SNHLY and CDR2 is FYNNEI. This chain's CDR3 is CASRETSYYEQFF. In DNA form, the CDR3 reads TGTGCCAGCAGGGAAACTAGTTATTATGAGCAGTTCTTC.

The chain recombines TRBV7-9 with TRBJ2-1; TRBD2 matches 11 bases. CDR1 is SEHNR, CDR2 FQNEAQ, per germline (reference sequence). Trimming took 5 bases from V and 4 from J; bases not matched to a gene: 13. The CDR3 is made up of 18 amino acids. The CDR3, as DNA: TGTGCCAGCAGCGGGGGGACTAGCGGAACAATCAAGTACAATGAGCAGTTCTTC. Protein product: CASSGGTSGTIKYNEQFF.

Only one count was recorded for this clone. This chain uses TRBV30 with TRBJ1-1; 7 bases align to TRBD1. Trimming cost V 5 bases and J 6 bases; bases outside gene matches: 3. This CDR3 has 11 amino acids. Germline CDR1 reads GTSNPN; CDR2 reads SVGIG (reference sequence). CDR3 bases: TGTGCCTGGGCCAGGGGGGCTGAAGCTTTCTTT. It is translated as CAWARGAEAFF.

This clone came up a few times. This sequence joins TRBV4-3 and TRBJ1-1, with D possibly TRBD1 on 5 matching bases. From germline, CDR1 is LGHNA and CDR2 YSLEER. V dropped 0 bases and J dropped 6 bases, with 17 bases sitting between them. The CDR3 extends over 16 amino acids. CDR3 sequence: CASSQDLKRGKAEAFF. In DNA, the CDR3 is TGCGCCAGCAGCCAAGACCTGAAGCGGGGCAAGGCTGAAGCTTTCTTT.

The V call is TRBV11-3, the J call TRBJ1-4; a weak D match, TRBD1 (5 bases). CDR1 is SGHNT, CDR2 YENEEA, per germline. The CDR3 contains 13 residues. The V end was cut by 5 bases, the J end by 7 bases, with 11 bases between. Here the CDR3 reads CASSRGRGEKLFF. Here the CDR3 DNA reads TGTGCCAGCAGCCGGGGGAGGGGTGAAAAACTGTTTTTT.

This clone is a singleton in its sample. The gene calls are TRBV27 and TRBJ2-2; D gene unclear. Looked up from germline, CDR1 is MNHEY and CDR2 is SMNVEV (reference sequence). The ends were cut back, 8 bases at V and 4 bases at J, with 17 bases in the middle. This CDR3 is 15 amino acids long. The CDR3 protein is CASHDTQPFTGELFF. The CDR3 DNA follows: TGTGCCAGCCACGACACACAGCCTTTCACCGGGGAGCTGTTTTTT.